A single sample gave rise to the 22 T cell receptor beta chains below, sequenced in a study of cytomegalovirus exposure and HLA in healthy donors. PCR employed 60 Vbeta and 13 Jbeta primers. Assay used: immunoSEQ multiplex PCR; TCRdb lists only in-frame clones, some missing. The sample contains 80,000 to 95,000 clones, 75% to 80% of which appear only once. Sequencing was done on a sample of PBMCs. These receptors originate from a female donor in good health and CMV-seronegative.

This clone has a handful of counts. The rearrangement joins TRBV16 to TRBJ1-5, with D maybe TRBD1 (6 bases). Germline V gene sequence: CDR1 KGHSY, CDR2 FQNENV. The ends were cut back, 4 bases at V and 4 bases at J, with 11 bases in the middle. The CDR3 spans 14 residues. CDR3 in DNA: TGTGCCAGCAGCCCCCAGGGGCAGAATCAGCCCCAGCATTTT. This encodes CASSPQGQNQPQHF.

This chain links TRBV18 with TRBJ2-5; TRBD1 agrees at 8 bases. Germline values: CDR1 KGHSH, CDR2 LQKENI. V lost 4 bases, J lost 3 bases, and 4 bases stayed unmatched. The CDR3 length is 14 residues. The CDR3 protein is CASSRNRGKETQYF. The CDR3 region has the DNA TGTGCCAGCTCACGGAACAGGGGGAAAGAGACCCAGTACTTC.

V gene TRBV25-1 combines with J gene TRBJ2-1; D possibly corresponds to TRBD2 (6 bases). This CDR3 has 14 residues. Trimming took 7 bases from V and 0 from J, leaving 10 bases between them. Germline loops: CDR1 MGHDK, CDR2 SYGVNS. For the CDR3, the DNA is TGTGCCAGCACGGGGGAGAGCTCCTACAATGAGCAGTTCTTC. Its protein product is CASTGESSYNEQFF.

The J gene is TRBJ2-1, the V gene TRBV29-1; TRBD2 matches 14 bases. Germline CDR1 and CDR2: SQVTM and ANQGSEA. Trimming took 4 bases from V and 10 from J; bases not matched to a gene: 9. There are 15 residues in the CDR3. The CDR3 loop is CSVGQGLAGGSEQFF. CDR3 DNA: TGCAGCGTTGGACAAGGACTAGCGGGGGGTTCGGAGCAGTTCTTC.

This rearrangement joins TRBV7-2 to TRBJ2-7; possible D gene TRBD1, 5 bases. This CDR3 region has 14 residues. Germline V CDR1 and CDR2: SGHTA, FQGNSA. V lost 2 bases, J lost 5 bases, and 13 bases lay in between. CDR3 protein: CASSLSPGIDEQYF. The CDR3 nucleotides read TGTGCCAGCAGCTTAAGCCCAGGGATCGACGAGCAGTACTTC.

The chain has TRBV19 and TRBJ1-1; 8 nucleotides line up with TRBD1. The germline gives CDR1 LNHDA, CDR2 SQIVND (reference sequence). Trimming took 5 bases from V and 6 from J; bases not matched to a gene: 11. This CDR3 has 15 amino acids. DNA of the CDR3: TGTGCCAGTAGTGTCCCCTTACAGGGGGGCGCTGAAGCTTTCTTT. It encodes CASSVPLQGGAEAFF.

In DNA, the CDR3 is TGTGCCAGCAGCCTCAACCACGGTTTTCGAGAGACCCAGTACTTC. Protein product: CASSLNHGFRETQYF. This sequence joins TRBV7-2 and TRBJ2-5; no definite D call. This CDR3 spans 15 amino acids. Germline CDR1 reads SGHTA; CDR2 reads FQGNSA. Trimming stripped 5 bases from V and 4 bases from J, with 17 bases between.

This clone has a single count. The V and J genes are TRBV10-1 and TRBJ2-7, with 9 bases fitting TRBD2. The length of the CDR3 is 14 residues. V lost 10 bases and J lost 4; bases outside the gene matches: 11. The V gene's germline CDR1 is WNHNN and CDR2 SYGVQD (reference sequence). CDR3 protein: CAIKHWLAGYEQYF. DNA for the CDR3: TGCGCCATCAAACATTGGCTAGCGGGGTACGAGCAGTACTTC.

Concerning this clone: The sample holds other DNA sequences that translate to the same CDR3. This sequence joins TRBV6-5 and TRBJ2-7; 7 bases align to TRBD1. Trimming removed 2 bases from V and 6 bases from J; junction bases left unmatched: 4. This CDR3 contains 13 residues. Germline lookup yields CDR1 MNHEY and CDR2 SVGAGI. CDR3 coding DNA: TGTGCCAGCAGTTACCGACAGGGTGGCGAGCAGTACTTC. The encoded protein is CASSYRQGGEQYF.

This clone was seen a handful of times. CDR3 DNA: TGTGCCAGCAGTGCCGACAGGGGCAATCAGCCCCAGCATTTT. This sequence encodes CASSADRGNQPQHF. V is TRBV6-5 and J is TRBJ1-5; 7 nucleotides align to TRBD1. The junction had 3 bases not matched to a gene; V was cut back by 5 bases and J by 2 bases. The germline CDR1 and CDR2 sequences are MNHEY and SVGAGI. CDR3 length equals 14 residues.

This chain links TRBV27 with TRBJ1-3; D unresolved. Germline assignment: CDR1 MNHEY and CDR2 SMNVEV (reference sequence). This CDR3 contains 14 residues. The germline V and J ends were trimmed by 4 bases and 0 bases, with 7 bases remaining between them. Here the CDR3 reads CASSSRLSGNTIYF. Written as DNA, the CDR3 is TGTGCCAGCAGTTCGCGACTCTCTGGAAACACCATATATTTT.

This chain links TRBV5-4 with TRBJ2-7; 12 bases are shared with TRBD2. The CDR3 spans 15 residues. With V trimmed by 3 bases and J by 4 bases, 5 bases remained unmatched. CDR1 is SGHNT and CDR2 is YYREEE in the germline V gene (reference sequence). The CDR3 protein is CASSSRLAGAYEQYF. As DNA, the CDR3 is TGTGCCAGCAGCTCACGACTAGCGGGGGCATACGAGCAGTACTTC.

The chain employs TRBV28 and TRBJ2-2; 13 bases align to TRBD2. Germline V lookup: CDR1 MDHEN, CDR2 SYDVKM. The CDR3 spans 17 residues. With 4 bases clipped from V and 4 bases from J, the junction kept 6 bases outside the gene matches. The CDR3 DNA reads as TGTGCCAGCAGTTCTATTGGACTAGCGGGGGCCACCGGGGAGCTGTTTTTT. It codes for CASSSIGLAGATGELFF.

V usage is TRBV4-1 and J usage is TRBJ1-1; no clear D gene. Trimming removed 0 bases at V and 1 base at J, with 9 bases between. Per germline, CDR1 MGHRA and CDR2 YSYEKL. The CDR3 is 15 residues long. The CDR3 nucleotides are TGCGCCAGCAGCCAAGATGGGAGTCAGAACACTGAAGCTTTCTTT. Residues: CASSQDGSQNTEAFF.

This clone showed up just once. The chain recombines TRBV11-2 with TRBJ2-5; a weak D match, TRBD1 (8 bases). In germline, CDR1 is SGHAT, CDR2 FQNNGV. Between the trimmed V and J ends, which lost 2 bases and 6 bases, there was a span of 28 bases. The length of the CDR3 is 19 residues. CDR3 coding DNA: TGTGCCAGCAGCTTACCTGCTATATGGAACAGGGGGGGCGAGAAGACCCAGTACTTC. Translation gives CASSLPAIWNRGGEKTQYF.

The rearrangement uses TRBV19 and TRBJ1-1; 8 positions agree with TRBD1. The trim removed 8 bases at V and 1 base at J, leaving 6 bases unmatched. The CDR3 runs 14 residues. Germline CDR1 is LNHDA and CDR2 is SQIVND (reference sequence). CDR3 in DNA: TGTGCCAGTGATGACAGGGGTTCGAACACTGAAGCTTTCTTT. Protein: CASDDRGSNTEAFF. The full variable domain, rest sourced from reference TRBV19 and TRBJ1-1, is DGGITQSPKYLFRKEGQNVTLSCEQNLNHDAMYWYRQDPGQGLRLIYYSQIVNDFQKGDIAEGYSVSREKKESFPLTVTSAQKNPTAFYLCASDDRGSNTEAFFGQGTRLTVV.

The chain recombines TRBV4-2 with TRBJ2-7, with D perhaps matching TRBD2 (5 bases). V was cut by 1 base and J by 4 bases, with 14 bases left in between. Germline CDR1 and CDR2: LGHNA and YNFKEQ. The CDR3 has 15 residues. This CDR3 reads CASSQADGIGYEQYF. CDR3 bases: TGTGCCAGCAGCCAAGCAGACGGGATTGGATACGAGCAGTACTTC.

V usage is TRBV28 and J usage is TRBJ1-5, with TRBD1 matching over 11 bases. This CDR3 contains 16 residues. Germline lookup yields CDR1 MDHEN and CDR2 SYDVKM. V gave up 5 bases and J gave up 6 bases; unmatched junction bases: 9. CDR3 loop: CASSLRTGGMGQPQHF. The CDR3 DNA is TGTGCCAGCAGTCTCCGGACAGGGGGCATGGGTCAGCCCCAGCATTTT.

The chain employs TRBV28 and TRBJ2-2; 8 bases line up with TRBD1. There are 17 residues in the CDR3. After removal of 1 base from V and 5 bases from J, the junction contained 9 bases not matched to a gene. Germline V lookup: CDR1 MDHEN, CDR2 SYDVKM. CDR3 residues: CASSLSGQGEGTGELFF. The DNA for the CDR3 is TGTGCCAGCAGTTTATCTGGACAGGGTGAGGGAACCGGGGAGCTGTTTTTT.

The chain uses TRBV19 and TRBJ1-2; TRBD1 agrees at 8 bases. The CDR3 has 16 residues. With V trimmed by 5 bases and J by 4 bases, 12 bases remained unmatched. The germline CDR1 and CDR2 sequences are LNHDA and SQIVND (reference sequence). CDR3 sequence: CASSETGTGYIYGYTF. CDR3 bases: TGTGCCAGTAGTGAAACCGGGACAGGCTACATCTATGGCTACACCTTC.

The chain links TRBV5-1 to TRBJ2-1; D may be TRBD2 (5 bases). Trimming shortened V by 2 bases and J by 3 bases, and 12 bases separated the two germline ends. The CDR3 spans 15 residues. CDR1 SGHRS and CDR2 YFSETQ come from the germline V gene. This CDR3 reads CASSFGGLGYNEQFF. In DNA form, the CDR3 reads TGCGCCAGCAGCTTTGGCGGGCTGGGCTACAATGAGCAGTTCTTC.

The chain couples TRBV7-9 to TRBJ1-3, with D possibly being TRBD1 (5 bases). Germline CDR1 reads SEHNR; CDR2 reads FQNEAQ (reference sequence). This CDR3 region has 15 residues. V lost 2 bases and J 4 bases, leaving 12 bases between the germline ends. CDR3 sequence (DNA): TGTGCCAGCAGCTTATCACAGGTCTCCGGAAACACCATATATTTT. Translation gives CASSLSQVSGNTIYF.